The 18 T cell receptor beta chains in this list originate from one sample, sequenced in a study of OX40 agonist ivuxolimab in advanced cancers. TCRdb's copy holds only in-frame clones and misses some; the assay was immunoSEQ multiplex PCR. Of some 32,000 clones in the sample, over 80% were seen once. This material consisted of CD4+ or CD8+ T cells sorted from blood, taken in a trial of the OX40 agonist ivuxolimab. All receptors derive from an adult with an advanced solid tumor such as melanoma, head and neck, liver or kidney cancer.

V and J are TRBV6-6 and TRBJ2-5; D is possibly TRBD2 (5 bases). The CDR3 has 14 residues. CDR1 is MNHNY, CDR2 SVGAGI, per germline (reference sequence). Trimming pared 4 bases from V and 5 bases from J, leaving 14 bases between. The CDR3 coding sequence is TGTGCCAGCAGTTCCCCCTGGGGAGTGGAGACCCAGTACTTC. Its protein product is CASSSPWGVETQYF.

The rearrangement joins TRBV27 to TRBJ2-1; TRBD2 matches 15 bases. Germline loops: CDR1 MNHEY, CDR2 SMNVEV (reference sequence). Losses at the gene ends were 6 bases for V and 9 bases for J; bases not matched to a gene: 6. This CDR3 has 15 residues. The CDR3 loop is CASSGLAGGLGEQFF. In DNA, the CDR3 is TGTGCCAGCAGCGGACTAGCGGGGGGGCTGGGTGAGCAGTTCTTC.

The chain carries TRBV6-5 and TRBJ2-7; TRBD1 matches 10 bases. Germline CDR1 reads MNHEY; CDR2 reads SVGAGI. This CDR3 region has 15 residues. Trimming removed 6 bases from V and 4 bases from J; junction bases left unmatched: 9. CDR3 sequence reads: CASRQGQGVAYEQYF. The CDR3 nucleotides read TGTGCCAGCAGACAAGGACAGGGGGTGGCTTACGAGCAGTACTTC.

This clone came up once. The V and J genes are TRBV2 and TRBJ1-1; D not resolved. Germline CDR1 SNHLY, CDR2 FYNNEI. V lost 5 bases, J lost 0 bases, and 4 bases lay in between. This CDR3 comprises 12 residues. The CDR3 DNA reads TGTGCCAGCAGTTTCATGAACACTGAAGCTTTCTTT. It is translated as CASSFMNTEAFF.

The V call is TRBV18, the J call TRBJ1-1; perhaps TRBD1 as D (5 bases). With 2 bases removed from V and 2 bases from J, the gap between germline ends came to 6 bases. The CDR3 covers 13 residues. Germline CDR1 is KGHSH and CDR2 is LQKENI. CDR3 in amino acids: CASSPDSNTEAFF. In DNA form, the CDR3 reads TGTGCCAGCTCACCAGACAGTAACACTGAAGCTTTCTTT. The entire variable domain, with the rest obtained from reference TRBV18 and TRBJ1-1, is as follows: NAGVMQNPRHLVRRRGQEARLRCSPMKGHSHVYWYRQLPEEGLKFMVYLQKENIIDESGMPKERFSAEFPKEGPSILRIQQVVRGDSAAYFCASSPDSNTEAFFGQGTRLTVV.

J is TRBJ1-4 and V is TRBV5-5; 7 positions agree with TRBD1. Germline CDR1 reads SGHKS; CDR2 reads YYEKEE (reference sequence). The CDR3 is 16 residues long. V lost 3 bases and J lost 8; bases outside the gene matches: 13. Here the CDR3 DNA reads TGTGCCAGCAGCTGGTCTATCACAGGGGTGCGGGAAAAACTGTTTTTT. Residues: CASSWSITGVREKLFF.

CDR3 DNA: TGTGCCAGCAGCCCCCGGGGGCCTAACTATGGCTACACCTTC. Its translation is CASSPRGPNYGYTF. The chain uses TRBV6-5 and TRBJ1-2; maybe TRBD1 (6 bases). The CDR3 is 14 residues long. From germline, CDR1 is MNHEY and CDR2 SVGAGI. V dropped 6 bases and J dropped 0 bases, with 11 bases sitting between them.

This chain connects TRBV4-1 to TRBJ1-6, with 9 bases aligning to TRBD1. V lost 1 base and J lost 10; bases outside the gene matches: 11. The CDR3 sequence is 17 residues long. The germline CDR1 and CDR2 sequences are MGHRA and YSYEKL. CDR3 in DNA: TGCGCCAGCAGCCAAGTAATTGTACGGGACAGGGAATCACCCCTCCACTTT. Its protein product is CASSQVIVRDRESPLHF.

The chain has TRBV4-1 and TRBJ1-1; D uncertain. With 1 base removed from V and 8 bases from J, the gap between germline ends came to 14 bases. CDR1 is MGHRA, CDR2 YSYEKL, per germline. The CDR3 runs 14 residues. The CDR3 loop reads CASSQALGTGEAFF. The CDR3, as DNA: TGCGCCAGCAGCCAAGCGTTGGGAACGGGGGAAGCTTTCTTT.

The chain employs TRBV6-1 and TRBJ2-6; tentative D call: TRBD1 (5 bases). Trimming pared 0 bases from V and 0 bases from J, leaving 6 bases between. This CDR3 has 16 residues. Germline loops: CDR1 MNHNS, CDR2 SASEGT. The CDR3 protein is CASSEAGHSGANVLTF. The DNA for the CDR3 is TGTGCCAGCAGTGAAGCTGGACACTCTGGGGCCAACGTCCTGACTTTC.

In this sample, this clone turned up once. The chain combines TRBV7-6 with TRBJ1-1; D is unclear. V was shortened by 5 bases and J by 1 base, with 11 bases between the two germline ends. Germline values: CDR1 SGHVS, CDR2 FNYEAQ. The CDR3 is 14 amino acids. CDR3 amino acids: CASSLGGPNTEAFF. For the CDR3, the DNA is TGTGCCAGCAGCCTCGGAGGGCCGAACACTGAAGCTTTCTTT.

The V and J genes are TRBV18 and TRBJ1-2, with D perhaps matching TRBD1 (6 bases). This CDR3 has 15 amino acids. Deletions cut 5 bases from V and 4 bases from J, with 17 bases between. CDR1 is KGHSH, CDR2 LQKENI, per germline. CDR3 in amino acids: CASSDEGGRAYGYTF. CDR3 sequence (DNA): TGTGCCAGCTCAGACGAGGGGGGGCGAGCCTATGGCTACACCTTC.

Here the CDR3 DNA reads TGTGCCAGCAGCGTAGACCTAGCGGCGGACCCGTATTTT. This gives the protein CASSVDLAADPYF. The chain has TRBV9 and TRBJ2-3; 7 positions agree with TRBD2. The germline V gene has CDR1 SGDLS and CDR2 YYNGEE. Trimming at V came to 0 bases and at J to 14 bases, leaving 9 bases not matched to a gene. CDR3 length: 13 amino acids.

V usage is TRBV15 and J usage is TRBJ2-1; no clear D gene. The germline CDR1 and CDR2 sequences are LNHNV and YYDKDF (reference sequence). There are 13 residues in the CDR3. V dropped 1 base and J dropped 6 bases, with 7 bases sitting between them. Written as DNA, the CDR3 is TGTGCCACCAGCAGAGCGAGGACCAATGAGCAGTTCTTC. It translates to CATSRARTNEQFF.

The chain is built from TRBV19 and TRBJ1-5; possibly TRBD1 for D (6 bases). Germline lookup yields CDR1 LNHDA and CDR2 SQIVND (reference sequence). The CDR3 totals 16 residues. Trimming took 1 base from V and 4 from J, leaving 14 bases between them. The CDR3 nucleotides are TGTGCCAGTAGTATAGTTACAGGGTCTTCGAATCAGCCCCAGCATTTT. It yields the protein CASSIVTGSSNQPQHF.

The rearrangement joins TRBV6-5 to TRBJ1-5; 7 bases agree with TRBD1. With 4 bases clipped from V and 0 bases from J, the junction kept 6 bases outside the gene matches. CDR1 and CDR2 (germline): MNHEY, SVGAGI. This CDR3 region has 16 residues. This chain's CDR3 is CASSSLTGFSNQPQHF. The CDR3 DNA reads TGTGCCAGCAGTTCCTTGACAGGGTTTAGCAATCAGCCCCAGCATTTT.

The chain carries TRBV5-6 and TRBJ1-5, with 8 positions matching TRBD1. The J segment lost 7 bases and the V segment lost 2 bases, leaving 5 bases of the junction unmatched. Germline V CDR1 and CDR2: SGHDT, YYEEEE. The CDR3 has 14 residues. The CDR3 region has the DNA TGTGCCAGCAGCTTCGGACAGGGAAACCAGCCCCAGCATTTT. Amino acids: CASSFGQGNQPQHF.

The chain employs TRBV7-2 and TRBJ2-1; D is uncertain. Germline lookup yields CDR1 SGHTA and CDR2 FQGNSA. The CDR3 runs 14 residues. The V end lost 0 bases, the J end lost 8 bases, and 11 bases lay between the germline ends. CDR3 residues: CASSLARASHEQFF. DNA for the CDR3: TGTGCCAGCAGCTTAGCGCGAGCGTCCCATGAGCAGTTCTTC.